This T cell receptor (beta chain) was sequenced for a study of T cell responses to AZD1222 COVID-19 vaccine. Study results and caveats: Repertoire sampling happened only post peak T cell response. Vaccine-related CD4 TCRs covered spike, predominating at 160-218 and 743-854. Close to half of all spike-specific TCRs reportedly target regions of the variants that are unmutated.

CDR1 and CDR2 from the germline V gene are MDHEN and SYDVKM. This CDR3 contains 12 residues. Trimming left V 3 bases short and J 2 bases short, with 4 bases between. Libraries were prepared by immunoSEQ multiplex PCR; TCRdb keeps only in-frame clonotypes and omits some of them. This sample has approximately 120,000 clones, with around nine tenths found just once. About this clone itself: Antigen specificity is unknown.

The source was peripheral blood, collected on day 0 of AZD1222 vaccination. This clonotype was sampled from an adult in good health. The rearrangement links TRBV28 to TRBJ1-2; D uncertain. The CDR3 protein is CASSLENYGYTF. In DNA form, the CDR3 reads TGTGCCAGCAGTTTGGAAAACTATGGCTACACCTTC.